Presented here are 23 T cell receptor beta chains from one specimen sequenced in a study of shared clonotypes between healthy human individuals. Selected positively for CCR7 and CD45RO-negative, naive CD8 cells excluded terminally differentiated effector memory CD45RA+ cells. Method: immunoSEQ multiplex PCR; TCRdb's copy keeps in-frame clones and lacks some. The sample records about 2.1 million clones, approximately 92% being singletons. Sample: naive CD8+ T cells from PBMCs. These receptors were collected from a man younger than 35 in good health. Some clones in this sample may be carry-over from other donors' samples.

As to this clone: The sample holds other DNA sequences that translate to the same CDR3. The chain is built from TRBV9 and TRBJ2-3, with 10 bases fitting TRBD2. J was trimmed by 6 bases and V by 0 bases; bases with no gene match: 4. The CDR3 extends over 15 amino acids. The germline gives CDR1 SGDLS, CDR2 YYNGEE. In DNA, the CDR3 is TGTGCCAGCAGCGTAGGTCTAGCGGGAGCGGATACGCAGTATTTT. It codes for CASSVGLAGADTQYF.

CDR3 sequence: CASSPLAGDEQFF. DNA for the CDR3: TGTGCCAGCAGTCCTCTCGCTGGAGATGAGCAGTTCTTC. This rearrangement joins TRBV7-9 to TRBJ2-1; D gene ambiguous. V was shortened by 6 bases and J by 8 bases, with 14 bases between the two germline ends. The CDR3 runs 13 residues. CDR1 and CDR2 from the germline V gene are SEHNR and FQNEAQ (reference sequence).

This clone has only one observation. The chain is built from TRBV30 and TRBJ2-7; no clear D gene. Germline assignment: CDR1 GTSNPN and CDR2 SVGIG (reference sequence). The CDR3 totals 14 residues. Trimming pared 4 bases from V and 0 bases from J, leaving 13 bases between. The CDR3 sequence is CAWTQRVGSYEQYF. The CDR3 bases are TGTGCCTGGACCCAACGCGTGGGCTCCTACGAGCAGTACTTC.

The chain recombines TRBV28 with TRBJ1-1; TRBD1 agrees at 7 bases. Germline trimming cut 2 bases from V and 0 bases from J; bases unmatched to any gene: 12. The CDR3 length is 18 residues. Germline V gene lookup returns CDR1 MDHEN and CDR2 SYDVKM. This CDR3 reads CASSLRGLVAVMNTEAFF. The CDR3 nucleotides are TGTGCCAGCAGTTTAAGGGGGCTAGTCGCCGTCATGAACACTGAAGCTTTCTTT.

This rearrangement joins TRBV5-1 to TRBJ2-7; TRBD1 is a possible D gene (5 bases). This CDR3 region has 13 residues. V dropped 5 bases and J dropped 2 bases, with 11 bases sitting between them. Looked up from germline, CDR1 is SGHRS and CDR2 is YFSETQ. In DNA form, the CDR3 reads TGCGCCAGCAGAGGGCAGGGAACCTACGAGCAGTACTTC. Its translation is CASRGQGTYEQYF.

The chain couples TRBV27 to TRBJ1-2, with D maybe TRBD1 (6 bases). V lost 3 bases and J 4 bases, leaving 15 bases between the germline ends. Looked up from germline, CDR1 is MNHEY and CDR2 is SMNVEV (reference sequence). This CDR3 contains 15 residues. The CDR3: CASSFHMTGLYGYTF. The CDR3 DNA follows: TGTGCCAGCAGTTTCCACATGACAGGCCTCTATGGCTACACCTTC.

The CDR3 bases are TGTGCTAGTGGTCCCCCGGACAGTATTATTAACTATGGCTACACCTTC. It is translated as CASGPPDSIINYGYTF. The rearrangement links TRBV12-5 to TRBJ1-2; D might be TRBD1 (6 bases). The V end lost 5 bases, the J end lost 1 base, and 17 bases lay between the germline ends. The CDR3 totals 16 residues. The germline gives CDR1 LGHNT, CDR2 FRNRAP. Full variable domain (missing parts from reference TRBV12-5 and TRBJ1-2): DARVTQTPRHKVTEMGQEVTMRCQPILGHNTVFWYRQTMMQGLELLAYFRNRAPLDDSGMPKDRFSAEMPDATLATLKIQPSEPRDSAVYFCASGPPDSIINYGYTFGSGTRLTVV.

This chain connects TRBV7-9 to TRBJ1-5; tentatively, D is TRBD1 (6 bases). CDR1 is SEHNR, CDR2 FQNEAQ, per germline (reference sequence). The CDR3 length is 15 residues. V lost 4 bases and J 3 bases, leaving 13 bases between the germline ends. CDR3 residues: CASSSNRDNNQPQHF. The CDR3 nucleotides are TGTGCCAGCAGCTCAAACCGGGACAACAATCAGCCCCAGCATTTT. The full variable domain, completed using reference TRBV7-9 and TRBJ1-5, is DTGVSQNPRHKITKRGQNVTFRCDPISEHNRLYWYRQTLGQGPEFLTYFQNEAQLEKSRLLSDRFSAERPKGSFSTLEIQRTEQGDSAMYLCASSSNRDNNQPQHFGDGTRLSIL.

V gene TRBV7-2 combines with J gene TRBJ2-1; D unclear. The germline gives CDR1 SGHTA, CDR2 FQGNSA. Trimming removed 2 bases at V and 0 bases at J, with 17 bases between. The CDR3 spans 18 residues. CDR3 amino acids: CASSLIIMAFSSYNEQFF. DNA for the CDR3: TGTGCCAGCAGCTTAATTATTATGGCTTTTAGCTCCTACAATGAGCAGTTCTTC. Complete variable domain (other parts from reference TRBV7-2 and TRBJ2-1): GAGVSQSPSNKVTEKGKDVELRCDPISGHTALYWYRQSLGQGLEFLIYFQGNSAPDKSGLPSDRFSAERTGGSVSTLTIQRTQQEDSAVYLCASSLIIMAFSSYNEQFFGPGTRLTVL.

The rearrangement links TRBV6-5 to TRBJ2-5; D ambiguous. Deletions cut 0 bases from V and 3 bases from J, with 11 bases between. This CDR3 is 15 amino acids long. Germline V gene data show CDR1 as MNHEY and CDR2 as SVGAGI. CDR3 bases: TGTGCCAGCAGTTACTCGTTCCTCGATGAAGAGACCCAGTACTTC. It specifies CASSYSFLDEETQYF.

The rearrangement links TRBV7-7 to TRBJ2-1; D is possibly TRBD2 (5 bases). CDR3 size: 15 residues. Trimming shortened V by 1 base and J by 4 bases, and 11 bases separated the two germline ends. Germline-derived CDR1 and CDR2 are SSHAT and FNYEAQ (reference sequence). CDR3 DNA sequence: TGTGCCAGCAGCTTAGGGACTGTCCCGTACAATGAGCAGTTCTTC. Protein sequence: CASSLGTVPYNEQFF.

Comments on this clone: Other DNA sequences from this sample encode an identical CDR3 as well. V is TRBV4-1 and J is TRBJ2-7; D is undetermined. The CDR3 sequence is 13 residues long. Germline CDR1 is MGHRA and CDR2 is YSYEKL. The V gene lost 4 bases and the J gene lost 2 bases, with 9 bases spanning the gap. The CDR3 region has the DNA TGCGCCAGCAGCCCCGGTCGGGCCTACGAGCAGTACTTC. Its protein product is CASSPGRAYEQYF.

The rearrangement uses TRBV15 and TRBJ2-7, with a possible D match to TRBD2 (6 bases). Trimming took 1 base from V and 2 from J, leaving 12 bases between them. Germline V gene lookup returns CDR1 LNHNV and CDR2 YYDKDF (reference sequence). The CDR3 length is 15 residues. CDR3 nucleotides: TGTGCCACCAGCAGAGCGGCTAGCGATCCCTACGAGCAGTACTTC. Amino acids: CATSRAASDPYEQYF.

The sample holds one count of this clone. This sequence joins TRBV4-3 and TRBJ1-4; the D gene is possibly TRBD1 (5 bases). The CDR3 is 18 amino acids. The V end lost 0 bases, the J end lost 4 bases, and 18 bases lay between the germline ends. The germline gives CDR1 LGHNA, CDR2 YSLEER. The CDR3 region is CASSQDGARELINEKLFF. In nucleotides, the CDR3 is TGCGCCAGCAGCCAAGATGGGGCCCGAGAGTTGATTAATGAAAAACTGTTTTTT.

V is TRBV29-1 and J is TRBJ2-7; possible D gene TRBD1, 6 bases. Between the trimmed V and J ends, which lost 7 bases and 6 bases, there was a span of 25 bases. Germline-derived CDR1 and CDR2 are SQVTM and ANQGSEA. The CDR3 has 15 residues. The CDR3 region has the DNA TGCAGCGCCATGGGGTCTGGGGGCGCGGTAGGCGAGCAGTACTTC. Its protein product is CSAMGSGGAVGEQYF.

The chain is built from TRBV6-6 and TRBJ1-4; 7 bases line up with TRBD1. Germline CDR1 is MNHNY and CDR2 is SVGAGI (reference sequence). V gave up 8 bases and J gave up 8 bases; unmatched junction bases: 14. The CDR3 contains 15 residues. CDR3 coding DNA: TGTGCCAGCGATTTACAACCGGGACAGTCGGAAAAACTGTTTTTT. Its translation: CASDLQPGQSEKLFF.

The chain employs TRBV27 and TRBJ2-1; no clear D. Germline-derived CDR1 and CDR2 are MNHEY and SMNVEV (reference sequence). V gave up 0 bases and J gave up 8 bases, with 11 bases separating them. This CDR3 contains 14 residues. This chain's CDR3 is CASSLSPRTDEQFF. The CDR3 DNA is TGTGCCAGCAGTTTATCCCCCCGCACGGATGAGCAGTTCTTC.

The chain recombines TRBV7-3 with TRBJ2-1, with D possibly matching TRBD2 (6 bases). Germline CDR1 SGHTA, CDR2 FQGTGA. The length of the CDR3 is 13 residues. V was pared by 4 bases and J by 15 bases, with 19 bases between. This chain's CDR3 is CASSSPPGRGLFF. For the CDR3, the DNA is TGTGCCAGCAGCTCTCCCCCCGGGCGGGGCCTGTTCTTC.

This chain links TRBV6-1 with TRBJ2-7; no definite D call. Germline CDR1 reads MNHNS; CDR2 reads SASEGT. The CDR3 sequence is 15 residues long. V lost 6 bases and J 2 bases, leaving 17 bases between the germline ends. The CDR3 coding sequence is TGTGCCAGCAGCCTCCCCCAGCGACGGACCTACGAGCAGTACTTC. It yields the protein CASSLPQRRTYEQYF.

This chain connects TRBV19 to TRBJ2-7; 12 positions match TRBD2. In germline, CDR1 is LNHDA, CDR2 SQIVND (reference sequence). This CDR3 comprises 15 residues. V lost 6 bases to trimming and J lost 4 bases; unmatched junction nucleotides: 7. The CDR3 region has the DNA TGTGCCAGTAGCCCAAGGACTAGCGGGACTTACGAGCAGTACTTC. Amino acid sequence: CASSPRTSGTYEQYF.

As concerns this clone: At the DNA level, this CDR3 is encoded by other sequences in the same sample as well. The chain employs TRBV27 and TRBJ2-5, with a possible D match to TRBD1 (6 bases). Trimming took 3 bases from V and 1 from J, leaving 9 bases between them. This CDR3 has 14 amino acids. The germline gives CDR1 MNHEY, CDR2 SMNVEV (reference sequence). CDR3: CASSFLGAQETQYF. Written as DNA, the CDR3 is TGTGCCAGCAGTTTCTTGGGGGCCCAAGAGACCCAGTACTTC.

This clone appeared a single time. V gene TRBV6-6 combines with J gene TRBJ1-5; D is unclear. CDR1 and CDR2 (germline): MNHNY, SVGAGI (reference sequence). This CDR3 comprises 14 residues. Trimming shortened V by 2 bases and J by 4 bases, and 9 bases separated the two germline ends. The CDR3 spells CASSYNGWNQPQHF. The CDR3 DNA follows: TGTGCCAGCAGTTACAACGGCTGGAATCAGCCCCAGCATTTT.

The V gene is TRBV29-1, the J gene TRBJ2-7; 10 positions agree with TRBD1. J lost 7 bases, V lost 7 bases, and 10 bases had no gene match. Per germline, CDR1 SQVTM and CDR2 ANQGSEA. CDR3 length: 13 residues. In DNA, the CDR3 is TGCAGCGCCCGGACAGGGGGGCTCGGAGAGCAGTACTTC. Its protein product is CSARTGGLGEQYF.